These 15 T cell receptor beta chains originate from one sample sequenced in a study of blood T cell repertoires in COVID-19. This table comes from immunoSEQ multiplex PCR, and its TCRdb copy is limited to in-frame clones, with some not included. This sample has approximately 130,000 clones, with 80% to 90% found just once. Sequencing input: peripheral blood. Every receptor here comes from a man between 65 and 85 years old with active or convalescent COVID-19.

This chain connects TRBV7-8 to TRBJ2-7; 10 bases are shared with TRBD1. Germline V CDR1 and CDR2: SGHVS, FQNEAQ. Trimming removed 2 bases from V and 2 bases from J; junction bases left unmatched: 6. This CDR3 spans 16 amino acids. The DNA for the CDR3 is TGTGCCAGCAGCTTACGCTCGGGACAGGGGACCTACGAGCAGTACTTC. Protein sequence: CASSLRSGQGTYEQYF.

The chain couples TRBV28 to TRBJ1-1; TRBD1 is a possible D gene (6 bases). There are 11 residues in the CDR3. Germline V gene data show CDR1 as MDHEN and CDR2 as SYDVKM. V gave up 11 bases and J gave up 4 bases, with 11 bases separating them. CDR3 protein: CAGQGSTEAFF. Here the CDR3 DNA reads TGTGCCGGTCAGGGGAGCACTGAAGCTTTCTTT.

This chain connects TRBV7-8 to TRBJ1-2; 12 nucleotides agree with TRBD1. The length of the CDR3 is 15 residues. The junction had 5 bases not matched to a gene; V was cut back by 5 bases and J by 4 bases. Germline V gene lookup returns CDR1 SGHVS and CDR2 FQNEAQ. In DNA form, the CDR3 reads TGTGCCAGCAGCCAAGGGACAGGGGGCGCCTATGGCTACACCTTC. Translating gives CASSQGTGGAYGYTF.

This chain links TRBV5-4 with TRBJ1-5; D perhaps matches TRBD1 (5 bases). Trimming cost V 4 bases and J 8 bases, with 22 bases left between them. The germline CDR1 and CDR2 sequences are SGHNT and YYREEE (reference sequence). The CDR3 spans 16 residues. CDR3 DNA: TGTGCCAGCAGCCCAACGCCGGGACTCGGAAGGGAGCCCCAGCATTTT. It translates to CASSPTPGLGREPQHF.

CDR3 in DNA: TGCGCCAGCAGATGGACAGGGGGAGACAACACTGAAGCTTTCTTT. Translating gives CASRWTGGDNTEAFF. The V and J genes are TRBV5-1 and TRBJ1-1; 10 bases fit TRBD1. V shed 5 bases and J 2 bases; nucleotides not matched to a gene: 6. CDR3 size: 15 residues. The germline CDR1 and CDR2 sequences are SGHRS and YFSETQ.

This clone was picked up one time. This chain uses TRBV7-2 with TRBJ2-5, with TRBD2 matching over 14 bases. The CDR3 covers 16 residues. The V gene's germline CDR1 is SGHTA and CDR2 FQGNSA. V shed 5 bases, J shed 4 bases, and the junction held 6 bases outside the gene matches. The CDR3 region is CASSGRLAGGGETQYF. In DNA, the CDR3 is TGTGCCAGCAGCGGCAGACTAGCGGGAGGGGGAGAGACCCAGTACTTC.

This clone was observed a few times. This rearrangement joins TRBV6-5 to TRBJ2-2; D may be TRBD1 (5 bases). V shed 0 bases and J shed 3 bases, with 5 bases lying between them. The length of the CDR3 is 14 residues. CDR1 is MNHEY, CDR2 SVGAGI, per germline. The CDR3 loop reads CASSYSGDTGELFF. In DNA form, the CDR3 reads TGTGCCAGCAGTTACTCAGGGGACACCGGGGAGCTGTTTTTT.

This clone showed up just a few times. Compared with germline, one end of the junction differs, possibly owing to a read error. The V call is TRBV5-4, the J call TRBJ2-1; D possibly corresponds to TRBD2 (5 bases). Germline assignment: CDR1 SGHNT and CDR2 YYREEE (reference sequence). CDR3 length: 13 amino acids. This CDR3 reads CASSLYGNKEQFF. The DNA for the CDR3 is TGTGCCAGCAGCTTGTACGGGAACAAGGAGCAGTTCTTC.

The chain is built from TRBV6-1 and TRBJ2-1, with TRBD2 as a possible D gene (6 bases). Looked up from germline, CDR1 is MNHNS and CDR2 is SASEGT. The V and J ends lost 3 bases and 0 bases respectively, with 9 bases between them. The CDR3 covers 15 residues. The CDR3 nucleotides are TGTGCCAGCAGTGAGCGGCGGGACTCCTACAATGAGCAGTTCTTC. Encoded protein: CASSERRDSYNEQFF.

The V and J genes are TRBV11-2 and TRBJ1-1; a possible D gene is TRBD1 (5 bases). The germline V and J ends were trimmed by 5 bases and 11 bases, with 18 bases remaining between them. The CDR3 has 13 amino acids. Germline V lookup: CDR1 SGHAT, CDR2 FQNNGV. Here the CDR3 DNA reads TGTGCCAGCAGCAAGACAGCCCCGCGGGGGGCTTTCTTT. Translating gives CASSKTAPRGAFF. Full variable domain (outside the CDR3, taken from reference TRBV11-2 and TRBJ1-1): EAGVAQSPRYKIIEKRQSVAFWCNPISGHATLYWYQQILGQGPKLLIQFQNNGVVDDSQLPKDRFSAERLKGVDSTLKIQPAKLEDSAVYLCASSKTAPRGAFFGQGTRLTVV.

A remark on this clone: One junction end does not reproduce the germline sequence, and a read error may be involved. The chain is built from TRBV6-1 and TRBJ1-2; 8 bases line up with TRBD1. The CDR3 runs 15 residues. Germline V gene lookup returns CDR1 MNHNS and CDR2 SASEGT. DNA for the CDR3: TGTGCCAGCACTGAACCCAGGGGGCAAAACTATGGCTACACCTTC. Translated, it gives CASTEPRGQNYGYTF.

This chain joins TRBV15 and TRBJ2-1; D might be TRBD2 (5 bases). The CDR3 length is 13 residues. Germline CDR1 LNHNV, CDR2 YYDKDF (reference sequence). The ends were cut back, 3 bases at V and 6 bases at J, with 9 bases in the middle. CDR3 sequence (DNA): TGTGCCACCAGCAGCGGGAAGGTCAATGAGCAGTTCTTC. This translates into CATSSGKVNEQFF.

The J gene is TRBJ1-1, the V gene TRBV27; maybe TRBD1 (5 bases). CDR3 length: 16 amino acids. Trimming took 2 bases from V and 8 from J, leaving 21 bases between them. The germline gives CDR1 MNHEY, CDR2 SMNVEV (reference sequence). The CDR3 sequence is CASSLGPGQGMREAFF. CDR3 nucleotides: TGTGCCAGCAGTTTAGGACCGGGCCAGGGAATGCGGGAAGCTTTCTTT.

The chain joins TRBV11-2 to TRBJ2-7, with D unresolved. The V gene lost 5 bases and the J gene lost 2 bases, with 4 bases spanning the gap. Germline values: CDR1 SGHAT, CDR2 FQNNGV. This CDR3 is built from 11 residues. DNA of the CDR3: TGTGCCAGCAGCCCCGCCTACGAGCAGTACTTC. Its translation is CASSPAYEQYF.

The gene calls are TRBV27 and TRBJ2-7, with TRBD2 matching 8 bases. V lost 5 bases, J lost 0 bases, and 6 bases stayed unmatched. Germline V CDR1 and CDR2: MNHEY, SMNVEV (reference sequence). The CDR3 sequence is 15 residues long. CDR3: CASSRKSGSSYEQYF. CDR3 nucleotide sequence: TGTGCCAGCAGTCGCAAAAGCGGGAGCTCCTACGAGCAGTACTTC.